This T cell receptor beta chain was sequenced for a study of OX40 agonist ivuxolimab in advanced cancers. This clone was observed a single time. Generated by immunoSEQ multiplex PCR, the TCRdb table keeps only in-frame clones and is missing some. The sample yields nearly 55,000 clones, almost 85% seen once. The CDR3 extends over 14 amino acids. Trimming took 0 bases from V and 0 from J, leaving 5 bases between them. Germline loops: CDR1 LNHNV, CDR2 YYDKDF (reference sequence). The source of this sequence is an adult with an advanced solid tumor such as melanoma, head and neck, liver or kidney cancer. The sample here was CD4+ or CD8+ T cells sorted from blood, taken in a trial of the OX40 agonist ivuxolimab. The chain uses TRBV15 and TRBJ1-1; D not certain. The CDR3 region has the DNA TGTGCCACCAGCAGAGATCCAGTGAACACTGAAGCTTTCTTT. Its protein is CATSRDPVNTEAFF.